Listed below are T cell receptor beta chains from one sample, sequenced in a study of cytomegalovirus exposure and HLA in healthy donors. Libraries were prepared by immunoSEQ multiplex PCR; TCRdb keeps only in-frame clonotypes and omits some of them. The profile shows 150,000 to 200,000 clones, about 86% of them singletons. What was sequenced was PBMCs. Receptor source: a woman aged 18-30 years in good health and CMV-seropositive. CDR3s include the opening cysteine and the closing phenylalanine or tryptophan. The order of the fields is D gene, J gene, V gene, clone size, CDR3 protein, CDR3 DNA. The D gene is left open where the match is weak. The size of a clone is reported for some rows only, either as once, few or many, or as a class for expanded clones.

>.|TRBJ2-7|TRBV9|.
CASSVGSGSEQNF
.
>.|TRBJ1-5|TRBV6-5|once
CASSQTYRVAQPQHF
TGTGCCAGCAGTCAGACATACAGGGTTGCTCAGCCCCAGCATTTT
>.|TRBJ2-2|TRBV7-9|once
CASRPGGLNTGELFF
TGTGCCAGCAGGCCCGGGGGACTGAACACCGGGGAGCTGTTTTTT
>TRBD1|TRBJ1-1|TRBV2|.
CASSEFPGGDGAFF
TGTGCCAGCAGTGAATTTCCAGGGGGCGACGGGGCTTTCTTT
>TRBD1|TRBJ2-1|TRBV4-1|.
CASSQRTGVVNEQFF
TGCGCCAGCAGCCAACGGACAGGGGTAGTAAATGAGCAGTTCTTC
>TRBD1|TRBJ2-7|TRBV28|.
CASRPGTGLNEQYF
TGTGCCAGCAGACCCGGGACAGGGTTGAACGAGCAGTACTTC
>TRBD2|TRBJ2-3|TRBV4-1|.
CASSSTSGVSTDTQYF
TGCGCCAGCAGCTCGACTAGCGGGGTTAGCACAGATACGCAGTATTTT
>TRBD1|TRBJ2-3|TRBV27|.
CASAPRDRVTDTQYF
TGTGCCAGCGCCCCCCGGGACAGGGTCACAGATACGCAGTATTTT
>TRBD2|TRBJ2-3|TRBV2|.
CASRMSSGTSTDTQYF
TGTGCCAGCAGGATGTCTAGCGGAACTAGCACAGATACGCAGTATTTT
>.|TRBJ2-5|TRBV4-3|.
CASSQGRETQYF
TGCGCCAGCAGCCAGGGGCGGGAGACCCAGTACTTC
>.|TRBJ1-1|TRBV5-4|.
CASTTHDRGTEAFF
TGTGCCAGCACGACTCACGACCGGGGCACTGAAGCTTTCTTT
>.|TRBJ2-3|TRBV2|.
CASGAGRGPTDTQYF
TGTGCCAGTGGGGCCGGGCGGGGGCCGACAGATACGCAGTATTTT
>.|TRBJ1-6|TRBV5-1|.
CASSLAGLSRLHF
TGCGCCAGCAGCTTGGCAGGGTTATCTCGCCTCCACTTT
>.|TRBJ2-2|TRBV15|once
CATSRDRRTARTDNTGELFF
TGTGCCACCAGCAGAGATAGGAGGACCGCTAGAACCGACAACACCGGGGAGCTGTTTTTT
>TRBD1|TRBJ1-5|TRBV7-8|.
CASSFDTGANRDQPQHF
TGTGCCAGCAGCTTTGACACAGGGGCTAATAGAGATCAGCCCCAGCATTTT
>.|TRBJ1-6|TRBV7-2|.
CASTLIGADSPLHF
TGTGCCAGCACCCTCATTGGGGCTGATTCACCCCTCCACTTT
>.|TRBJ2-2|TRBV13|.
CASSSTRDTGELFF
TGTGCCAGCAGCTCAACTAGGGACACCGGGGAGCTGTTTTTT
>.|TRBJ1-2|TRBV7-6|.
CASSLARGGPSGYTF
TGTGCCAGCAGCTTAGCGCGGGGGGGTCCTTCCGGCTACACCTTC
>TRBD1|TRBJ2-7|TRBV4-3|.
CASSQGTGVRSYEQYF
TGCGCCAGCAGCCAAGGGACAGGGGTTAGGTCCTACGAGCAGTACTTC
>.|TRBJ1-6|TRBV19|many
CASGDKVNSPLHF
TGTGCCAGTGGGGACAAGGTTAATTCACCCCTCCACTTT
>.|TRBJ2-2|TRBV2|few
CASSAAATANTGELFF
TGTGCCAGCAGTGCGGCAGCTACAGCGAACACCGGGGAGCTGTTTTTT
>.|TRBJ1-2|TRBV29-1|once
CSVEFVQRSYGYTF
TGCAGCGTTGAGTTTGTGCAGCGAAGCTATGGCTACACCTTC
>.|TRBJ1-1|TRBV19|.
CASSSPPGESNTEAFF
TGTGCCAGTAGTTCTCCTCCTGGGGAGTCGAACACTGAAGCTTTCTTT
>.|TRBJ1-1|TRBV4-1|.
CASSQDRVGGRYTEAFF
TGCGCCAGCAGCCAAGATCGGGTTGGAGGGCGGTACACTGAAGCTTTCTTT
>.|TRBJ1-1|TRBV27|.
CASRPVQWPNTEAFF
TGTGCCAGCAGACCGGTACAGTGGCCGAACACTGAAGCTTTCTTT
>.|TRBJ2-2|TRBV5-1|.
CASSFRGEAGELFF
TGCGCCAGCAGCTTCAGGGGTGAGGCCGGGGAGCTGTTTTTT
>.|TRBJ2-5|TRBV5-1|.
CASSLWPRGETQYF
TGCGCCAGCAGCTTGTGGCCCCGCGGGGAGACCCAGTACTTC
>.|TRBJ2-2|TRBV27|.
CASSLESQMETGELFF
TGTGCCAGCAGTTTAGAAAGCCAAATGGAGACCGGGGAGCTGTTTTTT
>.|TRBJ2-5|TRBV4-2|.
CASSQSYGGSQETQYF
TGTGCCAGCAGCCAAAGTTATGGTGGGAGCCAAGAGACCCAGTACTTC
>TRBD1|TRBJ1-2|TRBV7-2|once
CASSLGVQGSYGYTF
TGTGCCAGCAGCTTAGGGGTACAGGGGAGCTATGGCTACACCTTC
>.|TRBJ2-7|TRBV2|.
CASSPSGYEQYF
TGTGCCAGCAGTCCTTCAGGGTACGAGCAGTACTTC
>.|TRBJ2-5|TRBV5-4|.
CASSLGPGAQETQYF
TGTGCCAGCAGCTTGGGTCCCGGAGCGCAAGAGACCCAGTACTTC
>TRBD2|TRBJ2-5|TRBV7-6|once
CASSLARVSGAQETQYF
TGTGCCAGCAGCTTAGCGCGTGTTAGCGGGGCTCAAGAGACCCAGTACTTC
>.|TRBJ2-7|TRBV6-1|few
CASSGTREYF
TGTGCCAGCAGTGGGACTCGGGAGTACTTC
>TRBD1|TRBJ1-1|TRBV4-1|once
CASSRRWDSLNTEAFF
TGCGCCAGCAGCCGTCGATGGGACAGCCTGAACACTGAAGCTTTCTTT
>.|TRBJ2-3|TRBV9|once
CASSMGAGAGTDTQYF
TGTGCCAGTTCGATGGGCGCGGGGGCCGGCACAGATACGCAGTATTTT